This T cell receptor (beta chain) emerged from a study of T cells in Graves' hyperthyroidism and ophthalmopathy. Study context: At the time of initial diagnosis and before any treatment, peripheral blood was collected.

RNA transcripts served as the template for amplifying TCR beta CDR3 regions. First-round RT-PCR of the TCR CDR3 relied on the HTBI primer set. Each CDR3 protein is one row after TCRdb ran MiXCR on the multiplex PCR reads. The sample gives roughly 250,000 distinct CDR3 sequences, approximately 15% of which show up once; 10% to 15% is in the top ten. This clonotype was picked up many times. Its matching antigen is unknown. Disease duration under 2 months; hyperthyroidism patients were aged 18 to 65. General study results and limits: Blood held most thyroid clonotypes expanded above 0.001 frequency. Classification by a 13 V-J model distinguished ophthalmopathy from stable hyperthyroidism.

Sample: blood. This TCR was sampled from a woman in her 40s with Graves' hyperthyroidism that later progressed to Graves' ophthalmopathy.

Here the CDR3 reads CASIPLREIYNEQFF. DNA of the CDR3: TGCGCCAGCATCCCTTTGCGGGAGATCTACAATGAGCAGTTCTTC. This chain uses TRBV10-1 with TRBJ2-1, with 7 bases matching TRBD2. CDR1 WNHNN and CDR2 SYGVQD come from the germline V gene (reference sequence). The CDR3 covers 15 residues. J lost 3 bases, V lost 7 bases, and 9 bases had no gene match.